The 16 T cell receptor beta chains below come from one sample, sequenced in a study of beta chain features in type 1 diabetes. The study's findings and limits: Across all four CD4+ subsets, people with type 1 diabetes showed modestly shorter TCRB CDR3s.

The antigens of these receptors remain unknown. As every portion of the isolated RNA was reverse transcribed, the sequencing read expressed TCRB transcripts. The assay was immunoSEQ multiplex PCR, and TCRdb's table has in-frame clones only and misses some. The table has approximately 170,000 clones, 6.5% to 8.5% seen once. The specimen sequenced was central memory CD4+ T cells from blood. Receptors were obtained from a man aged 18 to 29 with type 1 diabetes.

The table lists this clone with many counts. The chain links TRBV13 to TRBJ2-3, with D possibly TRBD2 on 6 matching bases. Germline lookup yields CDR1 PRHDT and CDR2 FYEKMQ (reference sequence). The CDR3 consists of 14 residues. Trimming pared 5 bases from V and 3 bases from J, leaving 12 bases between. The CDR3 DNA follows: TGTGCCAGCAGCAGGATAGCGGAAACAGATACGCAGTATTTT. This codes for CASSRIAETDTQYF.

This clone was detected ten times or more. The rearrangement links TRBV21-1 to TRBJ2-2; the table's D call, TRBD2, has no DNA check behind it. TRBV21-1 is designated a pseudogene. The CDR3 extends over 16 amino acids. Written as DNA, the CDR3 is TGTGCCAGCAGCAAACGAGGGGACTGGAACACCGGGGAGCTGTTTTTT. Protein product: CASSKRGDWNTGELFF.

The chain employs TRBV7-2 and TRBJ2-5; TRBD2 is a possible D gene (7 bases). The DNA end is a closer match to TRBJ2-7, so the J assignment may be wrong. Per germline, CDR1 SGHTA and CDR2 FQGNSA. CDR3 size: 15 residues. In DNA form, the CDR3 reads TGTGCCAGCAGACTTAGGGGGGGGGATTCCTACGAGCAGTACTTC. This encodes CASRLRGGDSYEQYF.

This chain links TRBV30 with TRBJ2-7; D gene ambiguous. V was shortened by 3 bases and J by 5 bases, with 17 bases between the two germline ends. There are 14 residues in the CDR3. Germline-derived CDR1 and CDR2 are GTSNPN and SVGIG (reference sequence). CDR3 protein: CAWRHPVVKHEQYF. DNA of the CDR3: TGTGCCTGGAGGCATCCCGTTGTAAAGCACGAGCAGTACTTC.

This clone was seen a few times. The same CDR3 is also encoded by other DNA sequences in this sample. The chain combines TRBV9 with TRBJ1-1; TRBD1 is a possible D gene (6 bases). CDR1 is SGDLS and CDR2 is YYNGEE in the germline V gene. Trimming removed 0 bases at V and 3 bases at J, with 6 bases between. The CDR3 totals 13 residues. Here the CDR3 reads CASSVDRDTEAFF. The CDR3 DNA reads TGTGCCAGCAGCGTAGACAGGGACACTGAAGCTTTCTTT.

The chain carries TRBV27 and TRBJ2-3; D may be TRBD2 (6 bases). V was clipped by 6 bases and J by 8 bases, with 15 bases between them. Germline CDR1 MNHEY, CDR2 SMNVEV (reference sequence). CDR3 length: 13 amino acids. This CDR3 is CASSGGPPGTQYF. CDR3 coding DNA: TGTGCCAGCAGCGGGGGTCCGCCGGGTACGCAGTATTTT.

The genes are TRBV5-1 and TRBJ2-1; 10 bases are shared with TRBD2. The CDR3 length is 18 residues. Germline assignment: CDR1 SGHRS and CDR2 YFSETQ. The V gene end was trimmed by 2 bases and the J gene end by 4 bases; junction bases not matched to a gene: 12. CDR3 residues: CASSFPSGRAMKYNEQFF. The CDR3 DNA reads TGCGCCAGCAGCTTCCCGAGCGGGAGGGCCATGAAATACAATGAGCAGTTCTTC.

A word on this clone: Other DNA sequences of this sample code for an identical CDR3. For the CDR3, the DNA is TGTGCCAGCAGCTTAGGAGGACTGAGCAATCAGCCCCAGCATTTT. It encodes CASSLGGLSNQPQHF. The chain has TRBV7-2 and TRBJ1-5; D remains ambiguous. The V and J ends lost 1 base and 1 base respectively, with 8 bases between them. Germline V CDR1 and CDR2: SGHTA, FQGNSA. CDR3 size: 15 residues.

This clone was observed a handful of times. The chain carries TRBV7-2 and TRBJ1-1; 10 bases are shared with TRBD1. The junction had 4 bases not matched to a gene; V was cut back by 4 bases and J by 8 bases. Germline CDR1 and CDR2: SGHTA and FQGNSA. The CDR3 consists of 13 residues. CDR3 bases: TGTGCCAGCAGCTCCGGGACAGGGGCGGAAGCTTTCTTT. Translating it yields CASSSGTGAEAFF. The full variable domain, in which reference TRBV7-2 and TRBJ1-1 provide the parts outside the CDR3, is GAGVSQSPSNKVTEKGKDVELRCDPISGHTALYWYRQSLGQGLEFLIYFQGNSAPDKSGLPSDRFSAERTGGSVSTLTIQRTQQEDSAVYLCASSSGTGAEAFFGQGTRLTVV.

This clone has just a few counts. This sequence joins TRBV7-2 and TRBJ1-1; 7 bases match TRBD1. The CDR3 runs to 13 residues. Germline V gene data show CDR1 as SGHTA and CDR2 as FQGNSA. The trim removed 3 bases at V and 3 bases at J, leaving 1 base unmatched. The CDR3 reads CASSFGQDTEAFF. The CDR3, as DNA: TGTGCCAGCAGCTTCGGACAGGACACTGAAGCTTTCTTT.

This clone was counted a few times. The V and J genes are TRBV28 and TRBJ1-3; D not resolved. This CDR3 is built from 13 residues. In germline, CDR1 is MDHEN, CDR2 SYDVKM. V dropped 7 bases and J dropped 4 bases, with 11 bases sitting between them. CDR3: CASKDSWGNTIYF. Here the CDR3 DNA reads TGTGCCAGCAAGGACTCGTGGGGAAACACCATATATTTT.

A few counts support this clone. V usage is TRBV5-4 and J usage is TRBJ2-3; 9 nucleotides match TRBD2. From germline, CDR1 is SGHNT and CDR2 YYREEE (reference sequence). The CDR3 runs 18 residues. Trimming cost V 3 bases and J 0 bases; bases outside gene matches: 11. The CDR3 loop is CASSWFGSGGSSTDTQYF. The DNA for the CDR3 is TGTGCCAGCAGCTGGTTTGGTAGCGGGGGATCTAGCACAGATACGCAGTATTTT.

Only a few counts were recorded for this clone. This chain connects TRBV9 to TRBJ2-7; TRBD1 matches at 8 bases. CDR3 size: 12 residues. Germline loops: CDR1 SGDLS, CDR2 YYNGEE. V shed 4 bases, J shed 5 bases, and the junction held 2 bases outside the gene matches. The CDR3 spells CASSPDRDEQYF. In DNA form, the CDR3 reads TGTGCCAGCAGCCCGGACAGGGACGAGCAGTACTTC.

The chain joins TRBV28 to TRBJ1-1; D is unresolved. Per germline, CDR1 MDHEN and CDR2 SYDVKM. CDR3 length: 12 amino acids. The V end lost 9 bases, the J end lost 7 bases, and 15 bases lay between the germline ends. The CDR3 nucleotides are TGTGCCAGTTTCGATTACCGGGGTGAAGCTTTCTTT. As protein: CASFDYRGEAFF.

The chain couples TRBV10-3 to TRBJ2-5, with 7 bases fitting TRBD1. With 4 bases clipped from V and 3 bases from J, the junction kept 5 bases outside the gene matches. CDR1 is ENHRY, CDR2 SYGVKD, per germline. The CDR3 has 14 amino acids. CDR3 residues: CAISAGTDKETQYF. The CDR3 DNA reads as TGTGCCATCAGTGCCGGGACAGACAAAGAGACCCAGTACTTC.

This clone was counted only a few times. The chain is built from TRBV30 and TRBJ2-6; D might be TRBD2 (5 bases). The germline V and J ends were trimmed by 0 bases and 4 bases, with 13 bases remaining between them. The CDR3 spans 16 residues. The V gene's germline CDR1 is GTSNPN and CDR2 SVGIG (reference sequence). CDR3 amino acids: CAWSVLRRSGANVLTF. The CDR3 bases are TGTGCCTGGAGTGTACTGCGGAGGTCGGGGGCCAACGTCCTGACTTTC.